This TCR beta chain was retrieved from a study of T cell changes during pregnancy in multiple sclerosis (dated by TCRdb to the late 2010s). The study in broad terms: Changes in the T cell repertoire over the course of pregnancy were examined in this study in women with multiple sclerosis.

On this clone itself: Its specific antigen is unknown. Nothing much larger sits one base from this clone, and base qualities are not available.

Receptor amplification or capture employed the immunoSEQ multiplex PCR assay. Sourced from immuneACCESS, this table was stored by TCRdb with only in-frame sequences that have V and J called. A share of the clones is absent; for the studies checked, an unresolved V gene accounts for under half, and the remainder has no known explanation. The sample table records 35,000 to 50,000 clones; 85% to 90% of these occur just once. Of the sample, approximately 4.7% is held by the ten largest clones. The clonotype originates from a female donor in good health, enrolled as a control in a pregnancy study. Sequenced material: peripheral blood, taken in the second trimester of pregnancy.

CDR3 region: CASSPDRVSNQPQHF. The nucleotide sequence is TGTGCCAGCTCACCGGACAGGGTAAGCAATCAGCCCCAGCATTTT. The chain employs TRBV18 and TRBJ1-5; 8 junctional bases match TRBD1. The CDR3 has 15 amino acids, counting the end cysteine and phenylalanine. Only CDR3 DNA remains: 45 bases, in frame from the first base. Per the germline V gene, KGHSH is the CDR1 and LQKENI is the CDR2. Trimming takes 3 bases off V and 1 base off J; junction bases not matched to a gene: 2. Beyond the CDR3, the reference TRBV18 and TRBJ1-5 genes provide the residues; the full variable domain reads: NAGVMQNPRHLVRRRGQEARLRCSPMKGHSHVYWYRQLPEEGLKFMVYLQKENIIDESGMPKERFSAEFPKEGPSILRIQQVVRGDSAAYFCASSPDRVSNQPQHFGDGTRLSIL.